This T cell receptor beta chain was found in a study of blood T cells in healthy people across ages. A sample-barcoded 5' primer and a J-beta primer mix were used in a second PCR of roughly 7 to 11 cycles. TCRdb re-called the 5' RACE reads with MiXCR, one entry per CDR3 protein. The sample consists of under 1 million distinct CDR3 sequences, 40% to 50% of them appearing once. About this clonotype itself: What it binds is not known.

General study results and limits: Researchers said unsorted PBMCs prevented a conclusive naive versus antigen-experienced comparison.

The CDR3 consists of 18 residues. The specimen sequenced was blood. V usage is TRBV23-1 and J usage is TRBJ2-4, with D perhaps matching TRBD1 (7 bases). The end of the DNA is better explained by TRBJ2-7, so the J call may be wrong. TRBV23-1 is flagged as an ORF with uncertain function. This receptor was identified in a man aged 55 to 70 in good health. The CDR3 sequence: CASSQSSNRGGSNYEQYF. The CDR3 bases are TGCGCCAGCAGTCAATCTTCGAACAGGGGAGGATCGAACTACGAGCAGTACTTC.